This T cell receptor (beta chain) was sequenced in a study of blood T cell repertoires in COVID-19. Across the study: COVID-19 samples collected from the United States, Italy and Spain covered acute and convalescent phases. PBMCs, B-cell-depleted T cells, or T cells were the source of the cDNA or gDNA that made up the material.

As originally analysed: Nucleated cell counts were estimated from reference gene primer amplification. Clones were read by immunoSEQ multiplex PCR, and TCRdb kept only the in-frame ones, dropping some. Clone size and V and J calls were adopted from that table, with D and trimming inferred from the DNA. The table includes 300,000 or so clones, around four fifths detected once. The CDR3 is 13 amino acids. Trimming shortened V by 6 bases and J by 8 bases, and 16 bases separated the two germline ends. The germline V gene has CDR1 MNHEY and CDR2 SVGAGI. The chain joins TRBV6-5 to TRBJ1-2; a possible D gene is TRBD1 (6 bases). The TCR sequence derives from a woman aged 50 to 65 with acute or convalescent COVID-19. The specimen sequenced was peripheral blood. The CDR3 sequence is CASRKTGQGGYTF. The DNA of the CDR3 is TGTGCCAGCAGAAAGACCGGTCAGGGGGGCTACACCTTC.